This T cell receptor (beta chain) was retrieved from a study of blood T cell repertoires in COVID-19 (dated by TCRdb to the early 2020s). As for the study more broadly: Samples from collaborators originated in the United States, Italy and Spain and spanned both the acute and convalescent phases of COVID-19. Nearly every sample came with metadata listing a de-identified subject ID, COVID-19 status, age in years and sex. The samples were drawn from two sources: the first 160 participants of the ongoing ImmuneRACE study, and 1,254 subjects contributed by 6 global collaborators. The repertoires were released in a freely available public database meant as a resource for research on the immune response to SARS-CoV-2. HLA class I and class II types, where available, came from metadata supplied by the sample provider rather than from assay-based typing. Subjects who had been exposed to COVID-19, were actively infected with it, or had recovered from it provided the deeply sampled blood TCRbeta repertoires that made up the dataset. The prospective study material was composed of cDNA or gDNA derived from T cells, B-cell-depleted T cells, or PBMCs.

Worth noting for this clone: What antigen it recognizes has not been identified. No base quality information exists; no much larger clone differs at one position.

Looking up the germline V gene yields CDR1 SGHDT and CDR2 YYEEEE. Here V drops 4 bases and J drops 10 bases, and the junction holds 14 bases not matched to any gene. There are 17 amino acids in the CDR3, from cysteine to phenylalanine inclusive. CDR3 DNA only is kept here, 51 bases in frame from base 1. Each collaborating institution followed its own protocols to collect whole blood in K2EDTA tubes. For TCRbeta analysis, collaborators shipped samples in one of three forms: frozen whole blood, isolated PBMCs, or DNA extracted from either of those sample types. TCRbeta CDR3 regions were amplified from genomic DNA using the immunoSEQ Assay, a bias-controlled multiplex PCR. Turning to the authors' computational methods: The number of nucleated cells in each sample was estimated by amplification of reference gene primers within the assay. Sequence reads were collapsed and filtered to measure the absolute abundance of every unique TCRbeta CDR3 rearrangement. For each sample, productive Simpson clonality was calculated as the square root of Simpson's diversity index over productive rearrangements. TCRdb stores this immuneACCESS table with in-frame sequences only. Part of the clones is absent; in the studies checked, under half of the shortfall reflects unresolved V genes, and no reason is known for the rest. For V, J and clone size, that table is used; D and trimming come from the DNA. The table for this sample lists about 190,000 clones; less than 85% of them were counted only once. The top ten clones comprise under 12% of the sample.

The full study reports these points: How much clinical and demographic metadata was included differed by source and by participant, and the metadata was provided uncurated.

Recombination joined TRBV5-6 with TRBJ1-6, with 10 junctional bases fitting TRBD1. The material sequenced was peripheral blood. The sequence was collected from a woman of 80 years or more with active or convalescent COVID-19. The CDR3 sequence is CASSVPGTGVVKSPLHF. The bases are TGTGCCAGCAGCGTACCCGGGACAGGGGTTGTGAAATCACCCCTCCACTTT.